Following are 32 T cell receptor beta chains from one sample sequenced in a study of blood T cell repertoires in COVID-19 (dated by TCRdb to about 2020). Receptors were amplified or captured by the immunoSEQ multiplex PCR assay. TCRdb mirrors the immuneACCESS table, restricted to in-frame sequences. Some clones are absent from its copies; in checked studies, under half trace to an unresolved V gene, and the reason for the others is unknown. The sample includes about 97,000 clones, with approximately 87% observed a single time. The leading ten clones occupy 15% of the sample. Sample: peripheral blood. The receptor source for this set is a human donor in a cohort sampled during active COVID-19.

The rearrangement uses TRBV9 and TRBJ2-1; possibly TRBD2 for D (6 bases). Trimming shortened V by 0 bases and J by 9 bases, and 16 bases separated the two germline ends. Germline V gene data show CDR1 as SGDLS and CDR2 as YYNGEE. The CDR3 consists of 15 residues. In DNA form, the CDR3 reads TGTGCCAGCAGCGTAGCGGGAGAGGGTAATGGTGAGCAGTTCTTC. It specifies CASSVAGEGNGEQFF. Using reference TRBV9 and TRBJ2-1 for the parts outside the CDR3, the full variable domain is DSGVTQTPKHLITATGQRVTLRCSPRSGDLSVYWYQQSLDQGLQFLIQYYNGEERAKGNILERFSAQQFPDLHSELNLSSLELGDSALYFCASSVAGEGNGEQFFGPGTRLTVL.

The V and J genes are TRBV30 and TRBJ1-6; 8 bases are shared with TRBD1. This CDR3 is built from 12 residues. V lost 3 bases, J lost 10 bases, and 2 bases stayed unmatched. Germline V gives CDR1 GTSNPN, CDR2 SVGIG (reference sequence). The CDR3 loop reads CAWRAGGSPLHF. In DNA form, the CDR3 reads TGTGCCTGGAGGGCAGGGGGCTCACCCCTCCACTTT.

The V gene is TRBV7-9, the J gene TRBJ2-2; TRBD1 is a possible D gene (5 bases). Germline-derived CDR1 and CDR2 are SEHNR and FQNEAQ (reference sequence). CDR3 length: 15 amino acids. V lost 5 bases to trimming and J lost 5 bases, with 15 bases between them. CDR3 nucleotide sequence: TGTGCCAGCAGCCGATTTTCGACAGTTACCGGGGAGCTGTTTTTT. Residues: CASSRFSTVTGELFF.

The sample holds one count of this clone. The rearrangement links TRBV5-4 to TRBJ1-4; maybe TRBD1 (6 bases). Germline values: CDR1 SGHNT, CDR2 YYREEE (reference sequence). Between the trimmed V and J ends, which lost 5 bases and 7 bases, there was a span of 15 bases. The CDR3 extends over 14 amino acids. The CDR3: CASSIWGLGEKLFF. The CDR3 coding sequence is TGTGCCAGCAGTATCTGGGGGCTGGGTGAAAAACTGTTTTTT.

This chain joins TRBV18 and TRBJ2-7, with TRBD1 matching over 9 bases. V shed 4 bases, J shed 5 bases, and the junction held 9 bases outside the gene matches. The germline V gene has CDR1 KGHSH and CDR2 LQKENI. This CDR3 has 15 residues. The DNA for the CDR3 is TGTGCCAGCTCACAGACGGGACAGGGTTTCGACGAGCAGTACTTC. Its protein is CASSQTGQGFDEQYF.

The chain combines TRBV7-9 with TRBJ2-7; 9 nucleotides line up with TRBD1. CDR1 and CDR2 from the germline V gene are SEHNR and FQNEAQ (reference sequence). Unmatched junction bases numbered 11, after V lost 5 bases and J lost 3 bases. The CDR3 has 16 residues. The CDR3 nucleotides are TGTGCCAGCAGCACAGGGGCCGGGACAGGGATCTACGAGCAGTACTTC. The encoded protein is CASSTGAGTGIYEQYF.

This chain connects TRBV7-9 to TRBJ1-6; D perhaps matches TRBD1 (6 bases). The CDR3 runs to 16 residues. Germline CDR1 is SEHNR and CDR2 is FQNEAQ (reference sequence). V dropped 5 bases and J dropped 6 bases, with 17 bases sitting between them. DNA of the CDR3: TGTGCCAGCAGCACCATCAGTATAGGGGGTAATTCACCCCTCCACTTT. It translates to CASSTISIGGNSPLHF.

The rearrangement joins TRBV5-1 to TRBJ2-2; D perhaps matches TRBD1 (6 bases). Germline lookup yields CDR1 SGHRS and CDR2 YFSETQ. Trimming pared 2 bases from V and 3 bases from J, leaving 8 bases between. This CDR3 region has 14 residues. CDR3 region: CASSFKGDTGELFF. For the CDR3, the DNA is TGCGCCAGCAGCTTTAAGGGGGACACCGGGGAGCTGTTTTTT.

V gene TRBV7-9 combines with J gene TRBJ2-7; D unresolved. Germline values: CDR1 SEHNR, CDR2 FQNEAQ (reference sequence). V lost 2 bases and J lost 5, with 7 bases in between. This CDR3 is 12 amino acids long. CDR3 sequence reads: CASSLSSHEQYF. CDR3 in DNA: TGTGCCAGCAGCTTATCATCCCACGAGCAGTACTTC.

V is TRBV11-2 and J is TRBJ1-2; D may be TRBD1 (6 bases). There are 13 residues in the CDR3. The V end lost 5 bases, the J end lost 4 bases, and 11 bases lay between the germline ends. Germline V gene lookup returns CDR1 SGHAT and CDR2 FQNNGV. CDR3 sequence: CASSPQGAYGYTF. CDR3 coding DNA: TGTGCCAGCAGCCCACAGGGTGCCTATGGCTACACCTTC.

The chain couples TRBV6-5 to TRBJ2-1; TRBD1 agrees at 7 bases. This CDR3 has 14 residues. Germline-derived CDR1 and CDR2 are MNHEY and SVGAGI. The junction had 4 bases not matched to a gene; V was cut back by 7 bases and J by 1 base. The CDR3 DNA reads TGTGCCAGCAATCCGGGACAGTCCTACAATGAGCAGTTCTTC. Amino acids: CASNPGQSYNEQFF.

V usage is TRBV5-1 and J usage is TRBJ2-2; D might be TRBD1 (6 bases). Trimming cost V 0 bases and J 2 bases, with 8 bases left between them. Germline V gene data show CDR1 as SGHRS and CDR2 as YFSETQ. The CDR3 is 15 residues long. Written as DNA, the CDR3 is TGCGCCAGCAGCTTGGCCAGGGGTAACACCGGGGAGCTGTTTTTT. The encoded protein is CASSLARGNTGELFF.

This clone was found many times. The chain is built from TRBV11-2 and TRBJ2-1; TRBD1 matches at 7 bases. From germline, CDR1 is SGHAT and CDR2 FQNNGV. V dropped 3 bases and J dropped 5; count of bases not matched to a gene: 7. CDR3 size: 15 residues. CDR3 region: CASSFLDRYHNEQFF. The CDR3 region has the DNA TGTGCCAGCAGCTTCTTGGACAGGTACCACAATGAGCAGTTCTTC.

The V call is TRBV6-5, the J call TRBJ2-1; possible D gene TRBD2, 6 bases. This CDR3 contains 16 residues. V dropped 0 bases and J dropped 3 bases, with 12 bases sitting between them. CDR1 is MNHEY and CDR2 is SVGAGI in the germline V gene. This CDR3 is CASSYSKASVYNEQFF. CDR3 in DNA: TGTGCCAGCAGTTACTCGAAGGCTAGCGTCTACAATGAGCAGTTCTTC.

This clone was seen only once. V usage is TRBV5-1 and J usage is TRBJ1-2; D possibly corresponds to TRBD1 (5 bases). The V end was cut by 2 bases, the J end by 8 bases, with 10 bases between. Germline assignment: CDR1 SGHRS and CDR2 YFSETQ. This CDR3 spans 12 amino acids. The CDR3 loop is CASSLGGEGYTF. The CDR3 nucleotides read TGCGCCAGCAGCTTAGGAGGGGAAGGCTACACCTTC.

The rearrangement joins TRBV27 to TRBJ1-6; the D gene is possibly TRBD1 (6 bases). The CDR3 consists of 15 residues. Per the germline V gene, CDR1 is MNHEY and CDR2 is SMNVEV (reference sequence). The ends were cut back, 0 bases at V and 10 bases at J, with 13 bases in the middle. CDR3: CASSLSPGAKSPLHF. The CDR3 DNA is TGTGCCAGCAGTTTATCACCAGGGGCTAAGTCACCCCTCCACTTT.

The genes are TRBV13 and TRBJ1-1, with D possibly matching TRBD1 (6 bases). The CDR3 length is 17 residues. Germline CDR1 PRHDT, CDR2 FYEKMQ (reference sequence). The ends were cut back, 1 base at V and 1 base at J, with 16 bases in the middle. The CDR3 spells CASSLDRVKFGNTEAFF. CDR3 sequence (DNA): TGTGCCAGCAGCTTAGACAGGGTAAAGTTTGGGAACACTGAAGCTTTCTTT.

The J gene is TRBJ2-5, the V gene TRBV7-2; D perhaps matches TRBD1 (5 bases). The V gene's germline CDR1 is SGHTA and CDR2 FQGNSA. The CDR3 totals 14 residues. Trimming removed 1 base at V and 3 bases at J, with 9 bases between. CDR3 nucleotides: TGTGCCAGCAGCTTAGGCTCAGGGAAAGAGACCCAGTACTTC. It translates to CASSLGSGKETQYF.

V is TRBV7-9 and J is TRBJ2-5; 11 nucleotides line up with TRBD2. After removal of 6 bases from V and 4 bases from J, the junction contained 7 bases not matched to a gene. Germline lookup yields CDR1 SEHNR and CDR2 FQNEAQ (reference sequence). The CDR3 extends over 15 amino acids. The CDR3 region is CASRGLAEGGETQYF. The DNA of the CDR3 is TGTGCCAGCAGGGGACTAGCGGAAGGTGGAGAGACCCAGTACTTC.

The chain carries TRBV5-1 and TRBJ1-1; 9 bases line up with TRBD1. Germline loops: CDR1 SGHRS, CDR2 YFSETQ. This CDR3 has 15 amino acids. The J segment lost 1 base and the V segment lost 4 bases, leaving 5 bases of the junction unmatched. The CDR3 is CASSIRGQGNTEAFF. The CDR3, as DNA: TGCGCCAGCAGCATAAGGGGACAGGGGAACACTGAAGCTTTCTTT.

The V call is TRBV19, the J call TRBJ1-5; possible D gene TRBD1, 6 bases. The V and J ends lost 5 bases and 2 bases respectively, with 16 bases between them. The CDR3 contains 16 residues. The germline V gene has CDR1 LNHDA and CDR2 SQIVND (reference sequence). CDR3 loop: CASSGTGKYGNQPQHF. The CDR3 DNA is TGTGCCAGTAGTGGAACAGGGAAGTACGGCAATCAGCCCCAGCATTTT.

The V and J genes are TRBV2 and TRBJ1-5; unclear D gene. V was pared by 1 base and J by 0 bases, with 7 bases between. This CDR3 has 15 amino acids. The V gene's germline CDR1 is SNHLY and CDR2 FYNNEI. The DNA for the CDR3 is TGTGCCAGCAGTGAAGTTGGGCATAGCAATCAGCCCCAGCATTTT. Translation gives CASSEVGHSNQPQHF. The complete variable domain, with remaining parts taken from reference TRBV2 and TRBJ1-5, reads EPEVTQTPSHQVTQMGQEVILRCVPISNHLYFYWYRQILGQKVEFLVSFYNNEISEKSEIFDDQFSVERPDGSNFTLKIRSTKLEDSAMYFCASSEVGHSNQPQHFGDGTRLSIL.

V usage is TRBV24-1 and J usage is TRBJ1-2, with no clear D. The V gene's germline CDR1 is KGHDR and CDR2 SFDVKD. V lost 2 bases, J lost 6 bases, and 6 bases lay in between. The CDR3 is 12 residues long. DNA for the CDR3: TGTGCCACCAGTGATTCCCTTGATGGCTACACCTTC. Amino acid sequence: CATSDSLDGYTF.

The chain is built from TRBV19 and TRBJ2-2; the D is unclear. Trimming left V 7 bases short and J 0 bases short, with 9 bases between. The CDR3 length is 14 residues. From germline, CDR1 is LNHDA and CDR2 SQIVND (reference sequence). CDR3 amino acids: CASTMGANTGELFF. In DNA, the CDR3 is TGTGCCAGTACGATGGGCGCGAACACCGGGGAGCTGTTTTTT.

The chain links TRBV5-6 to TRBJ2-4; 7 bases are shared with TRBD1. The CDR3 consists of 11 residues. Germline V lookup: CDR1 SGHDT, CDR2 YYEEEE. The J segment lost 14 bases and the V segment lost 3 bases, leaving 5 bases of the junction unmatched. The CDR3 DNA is TGTGCCAGCAGCTCAGACAGGGTGGAGTACTTC. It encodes CASSSDRVEYF.

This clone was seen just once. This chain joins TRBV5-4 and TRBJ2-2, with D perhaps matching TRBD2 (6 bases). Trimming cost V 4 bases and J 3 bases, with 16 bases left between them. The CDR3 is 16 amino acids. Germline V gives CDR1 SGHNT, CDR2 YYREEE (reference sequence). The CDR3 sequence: CASSAGTPGDTGELFF. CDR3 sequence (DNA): TGTGCCAGCAGCGCGGGGACCCCCGGGGACACCGGGGAGCTGTTTTTT. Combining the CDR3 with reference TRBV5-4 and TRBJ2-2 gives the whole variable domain ETGVTQSPTHLIKTRGQQVTLRCSSQSGHNTVSWYQQALGQGPQFIFQYYREEENGRGNFPPRFSGLQFPNYSSELNVNALELDDSALYLCASSAGTPGDTGELFFGEGSRLTVL.

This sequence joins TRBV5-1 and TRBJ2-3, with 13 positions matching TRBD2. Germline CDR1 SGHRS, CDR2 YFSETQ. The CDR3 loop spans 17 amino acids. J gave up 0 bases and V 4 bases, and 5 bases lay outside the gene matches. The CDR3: CASSGGTSGVSTDTQYF. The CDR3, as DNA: TGCGCCAGCAGCGGCGGGACTAGCGGGGTGAGCACAGATACGCAGTATTTT.

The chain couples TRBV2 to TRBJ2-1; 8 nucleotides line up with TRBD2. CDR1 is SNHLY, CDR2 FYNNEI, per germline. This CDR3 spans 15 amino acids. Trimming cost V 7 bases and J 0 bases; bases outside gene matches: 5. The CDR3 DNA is TGTGCCAGCAAGGAGCGGGAGTTCTCCTACAATGAGCAGTTCTTC. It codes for CASKEREFSYNEQFF.

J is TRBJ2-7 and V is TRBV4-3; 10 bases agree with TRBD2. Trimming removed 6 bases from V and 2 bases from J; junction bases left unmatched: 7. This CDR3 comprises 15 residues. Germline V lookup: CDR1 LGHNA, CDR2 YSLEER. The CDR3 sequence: CASSSRTSGPYEQYF. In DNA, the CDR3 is TGCGCCAGCAGTTCAAGGACTAGCGGACCCTACGAGCAGTACTTC.

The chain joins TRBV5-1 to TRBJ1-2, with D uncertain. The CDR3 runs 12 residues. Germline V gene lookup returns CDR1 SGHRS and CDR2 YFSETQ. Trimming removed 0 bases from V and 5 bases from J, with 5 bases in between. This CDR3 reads CASSLGGYGYTF. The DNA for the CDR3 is TGCGCCAGCAGCTTGGGCGGGTATGGCTACACCTTC.

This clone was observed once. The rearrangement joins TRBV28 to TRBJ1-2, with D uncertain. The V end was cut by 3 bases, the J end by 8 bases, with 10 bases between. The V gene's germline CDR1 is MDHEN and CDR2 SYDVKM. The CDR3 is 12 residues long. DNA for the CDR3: TGTGCCAGCAGTTTGAGGGCTCTGGGCTACACCTTC. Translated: CASSLRALGYTF.

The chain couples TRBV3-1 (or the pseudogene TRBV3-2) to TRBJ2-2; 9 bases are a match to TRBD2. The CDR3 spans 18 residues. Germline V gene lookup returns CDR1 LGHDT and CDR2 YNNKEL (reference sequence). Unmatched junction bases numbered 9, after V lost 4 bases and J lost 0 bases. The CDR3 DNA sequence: TGTGCCAGCAGCCCTGGAGCGGGAGGAGCCCCGAACACCGGGGAGCTGTTTTTT. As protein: CASSPGAGGAPNTGELFF.